This paragraph covers one T cell receptor beta chain sequence. Its antigen remains unknown. These data originate in a study of blood T cells in healthy people across ages. Overall study results and limits: Naive CD4+ cells and diversity were both higher in long-lived donors than in aged donors. With unsorted PBMCs, a conclusive comparison of naive versus antigen-experienced cells was not possible.

The V end lost 0 bases, the J end lost 1 base, and 12 bases lay between the germline ends. There are 16 residues in the CDR3. Germline V gives CDR1 MNHEY, CDR2 SVGAGI. Every sample had a minimum of 6 million PBMCs isolated. PCR was performed a second time for roughly 6 to 12 cycles using a sample-barcoded 5' primer and a J-beta primer mix. Per-sample output comprised a minimum of 2.5 million paired-end reads containing CDR3. TCRdb recomputed calls from the 5' RACE reads with MiXCR, one row per CDR3 protein. Counted here are around 780,000 distinct CDR3 sequences, roughly three fifths occurring once; the ten biggest clones make up roughly 25%.

This sequence joins TRBV6-5 and TRBJ2-5; D may be TRBD1 or TRBD2 (6 bases each). The sequenced sample was blood. This sequence originates from a middle-aged man in good health. The CDR3 coding sequence is TGTGCCAGCAGTTACTCTAGGGGGGCGACCCAAGAGACCCAGTACTTC. Amino acids: CASSYSRGATQETQYF.